Shown below are 23 T cell receptor beta chains from a single sample sequenced in a study of blood T cell repertoires in COVID-19. Assay: immunoSEQ multiplex PCR; the TCRdb copy retains only in-frame clones and omits some. In the table there are some 96,000 clones, roughly 80% of which are singletons. Input material: peripheral blood. The receptors derive from a man in his fifties or sixties with active or convalescent COVID-19.

This chain joins TRBV3-1 (or the pseudogene TRBV3-2) and TRBJ2-7; 10 bases are a match to TRBD2. The V segment lost 0 bases and the J segment 1 base; nucleotides outside the gene matches: 3. This CDR3 has 16 amino acids. Germline CDR1 is LGHDT and CDR2 is YNNKEL (reference sequence). DNA for the CDR3: TGTGCCAGCAGCCAAGAGGGACTAGCGCGTTCCTACGAGCAGTACTTC. Residues: CASSQEGLARSYEQYF.

The V call is TRBV7-2, the J call TRBJ1-5, with D possibly matching TRBD1 (5 bases). The CDR3 consists of 14 residues. Germline V gene lookup returns CDR1 SGHTA and CDR2 FQGNSA. The germline V and J ends were trimmed by 1 base and 5 bases, with 9 bases remaining between them. This CDR3 is CASSLDGGYQPQHF. CDR3 bases: TGTGCCAGCAGCTTAGATGGGGGGTATCAGCCCCAGCATTTT.

The J gene is TRBJ2-5, the V gene TRBV5-1, with 7 bases lining up with TRBD2. The CDR3 is 17 residues long. In germline, CDR1 is SGHRS, CDR2 YFSETQ. Unmatched junction bases numbered 14, after V lost 4 bases and J lost 2 bases. Written as DNA, the CDR3 is TGCGCCAGCAGCCCACAGCGGGATAGAGTAGAGCAAGAGACCCAGTACTTC. Amino acid sequence: CASSPQRDRVEQETQYF.

This chain connects TRBV6-5 to TRBJ1-1, with D perhaps matching TRBD1 (6 bases). CDR3 length equals 14 residues. CDR1 and CDR2 from the germline V gene are MNHEY and SVGAGI. V was trimmed by 6 bases and J by 5 bases, leaving 16 bases between them. In DNA form, the CDR3 reads TGTGCCAGCAGGAGACAGGTCCAGGGGACTGAAGCTTTCTTT. It codes for CASRRQVQGTEAFF.

The DNA of the CDR3 is TGTGCCAGCAGCCATCGACAGCGAGCTAACTATGGCTACACCTTC. Translated, it gives CASSHRQRANYGYTF. The chain joins TRBV5-4 to TRBJ1-2, with D possibly matching TRBD1 (5 bases). From germline, CDR1 is SGHNT and CDR2 YYREEE (reference sequence). Between the trimmed V and J ends, which lost 4 bases and 0 bases, there was a span of 13 bases. The length of the CDR3 is 15 residues.

The gene calls are TRBV9 and TRBJ2-3; D gene unclear. V shed 0 bases and J shed 2 bases, with 10 bases lying between them. The V gene's germline CDR1 is SGDLS and CDR2 YYNGEE. This CDR3 has 15 residues. The CDR3 loop reads CASSVGGSTTDTQYF. The CDR3 DNA follows: TGTGCCAGCAGCGTAGGCGGCAGCACCACAGATACGCAGTATTTT.

The chain couples TRBV11-2 to TRBJ1-1, with TRBD1 matching over 8 bases. The CDR3 runs to 15 residues. Germline V gives CDR1 SGHAT, CDR2 FQNNGV. Trimming at V came to 6 bases and at J to 0 bases, leaving 6 bases not matched to a gene. CDR3 in amino acids: CASRKQGGMNTEAFF. The CDR3 nucleotides read TGTGCCAGCAGAAAACAGGGGGGCATGAACACTGAAGCTTTCTTT.

The rearrangement links TRBV5-6 to TRBJ1-2; the D gene is possibly TRBD1 (6 bases). The CDR3 sequence is 16 residues long. The germline V and J ends were trimmed by 4 bases and 5 bases, with 21 bases remaining between them. Germline V CDR1 and CDR2: SGHDT, YYEEEE. CDR3 DNA sequence: TGTGCCAGCAGCCCACTCCAGGGGAGTTCCTTGTATGGCTACACCTTC. Protein product: CASSPLQGSSLYGYTF. Together with reference TRBV5-6 and TRBJ1-2, the CDR3 gives the full variable domain: DAGVTQSPTHLIKTRGQQVTLRCSPKSGHDTVSWYQQALGQGPQFIFQYYEEEERQRGNFPDRFSGHQFPNYSSELNVNALLLGDSALYLCASSPLQGSSLYGYTFGSGTRLTVV.

The gene calls are TRBV2 and TRBJ2-3; D perhaps matches TRBD1 (6 bases). V lost 8 bases, J lost 2 bases, and 11 bases lay in between. This CDR3 is built from 13 residues. CDR1 SNHLY and CDR2 FYNNEI come from the germline V gene. CDR3 sequence reads: CASQGFHTDTQYF. CDR3 DNA: TGTGCCAGCCAGGGGTTTCACACAGATACGCAGTATTTT.

The genes are TRBV2 and TRBJ2-7, with 10 bases fitting TRBD1. The CDR3 contains 12 residues. Germline V CDR1 and CDR2: SNHLY, FYNNEI. V gave up 8 bases and J gave up 5 bases; unmatched junction bases: 3. CDR3 sequence: CASGDRGNEQYF. The CDR3 DNA reads as TGTGCCAGCGGGGACAGGGGAAACGAGCAGTACTTC.

The chain joins TRBV11-2 to TRBJ1-6, with 7 bases fitting TRBD1. Germline loops: CDR1 SGHAT, CDR2 FQNNGV. With 1 base clipped from V and 0 bases from J, the junction kept 3 bases outside the gene matches. The CDR3 length is 17 residues. CDR3 DNA: TGTGCCAGCAGCTTAGCCAGGGACAGCTCCTATAATTCACCCCTCCACTTT. Encoded protein: CASSLARDSSYNSPLHF.

The J gene is TRBJ2-3, the V gene TRBV6-4; D is uncertain. The CDR3 consists of 13 residues. Germline values: CDR1 MRHNA, CDR2 SNTAGT. Deletions cut 8 bases from V and 5 bases from J, with 14 bases between. CDR3 in amino acids: CASGIESGDTQYF. As DNA, the CDR3 is TGTGCCAGCGGTATCGAGAGTGGAGATACGCAGTATTTT.

This chain joins TRBV24-1 and TRBJ2-5; 7 positions match TRBD2. The junction had 9 bases not matched to a gene; V was cut back by 7 bases and J by 2 bases. The length of the CDR3 is 15 residues. From germline, CDR1 is KGHDR and CDR2 SFDVKD. The CDR3 spells CATSGSSGSQETQYF. For the CDR3, the DNA is TGTGCCACCAGCGGAAGTAGCGGGTCGCAAGAGACCCAGTACTTC.

This clone was found a few times. V and J are TRBV25-1 and TRBJ2-1, with a possible D match to TRBD2 (5 bases). This CDR3 is 14 amino acids long. Trimming shortened V by 4 bases and J by 2 bases, and 9 bases separated the two germline ends. CDR1 and CDR2 (germline): MGHDK, SYGVNS. CDR3 bases: TGTGCCAGCAGTGGGGCGGGTCCCTACAATGAGCAGTTCTTC. It specifies CASSGAGPYNEQFF. Full variable domain (remainder filled in from reference TRBV25-1 and TRBJ2-1): EADIYQTPRYLVIGTGKKITLECSQTMGHDKMYWYQQDPGMELHLIHYSYGVNSTEKGDLSSESTVSRIRTEHFPLTLESARPSHTSQYLCASSGAGPYNEQFFGPGTRLTVL.

The chain uses TRBV7-3 and TRBJ2-1, with 12 nucleotides matching TRBD2. The CDR3 consists of 16 residues. V lost 5 bases to trimming and J lost 7 bases; unmatched junction nucleotides: 9. Germline values: CDR1 SGHTA, CDR2 FQGTGA. The CDR3 DNA sequence: TGTGCCAGCAGCGCCAGACTAGCGGGAGCTAGGAATGAGCAGTTCTTC. Amino acids: CASSARLAGARNEQFF. The whole variable domain, remainder taken from reference TRBV7-3 and TRBJ2-1, is GAGVSQTPSNKVTEKGKYVELRCDPISGHTALYWYRQSLGQGPEFLIYFQGTGAADDSGLPNDRFFAVRPEGSVSTLKIQRTERGDSAVYLCASSARLAGARNEQFFGPGTRLTVL.

V and J are TRBV6-5 and TRBJ1-4, with TRBD1 identical over 10 bases. This CDR3 is built from 15 residues. Germline V gene lookup returns CDR1 MNHEY and CDR2 SVGAGI. With 7 bases clipped from V and 8 bases from J, the junction kept 10 bases outside the gene matches. The CDR3 coding sequence is TGTGCCAGCACCTTAGGGACAGGGGAAGGGGAAAAACTGTTTTTT. Protein product: CASTLGTGEGEKLFF.

A single count supports this clone. CDR3 region: CASTPQRAETYGYTF. The CDR3 DNA sequence: TGTGCCAGCACTCCCCAGAGGGCAGAGACCTATGGCTACACCTTC. The rearrangement links TRBV11-2 to TRBJ1-2, with no clear D. Germline V gives CDR1 SGHAT, CDR2 FQNNGV. This CDR3 is 15 amino acids long. Trimming pared 7 bases from V and 4 bases from J, leaving 19 bases between.

V gene TRBV13 combines with J gene TRBJ2-1; 9 bases are shared with TRBD2. The V and J ends lost 1 base and 16 bases, in that order; junction bases with no gene match: 8. The CDR3 consists of 13 residues. Per the germline V gene, CDR1 is PRHDT and CDR2 is FYEKMQ (reference sequence). CDR3: CASSLDSGGRVFF. CDR3 coding DNA: TGTGCCAGCAGCTTAGACTCGGGCGGGAGGGTTTTCTTC.

This chain uses TRBV1 with TRBJ2-1; the table's D call, TRBD2, was not checked against the DNA. TRBV1 is a listed pseudogene. This CDR3 spans 15 amino acids. CDR3 sequence (DNA): TGCACCAGCAGCCAAGATGTAGGGCGGGAGAATGAGCAGTTCTTC. Translated, it gives CTSSQDVGRENEQFF.

This clone occurred a few times. The chain links TRBV4-2 to TRBJ2-5, with D hard to call. Germline V gene sequence: CDR1 LGHNA, CDR2 YNFKEQ. The CDR3 covers 15 residues. The germline V and J ends were trimmed by 0 bases and 2 bases, with 10 bases remaining between them. CDR3 nucleotide sequence: TGTGCCAGCAGCCAAGACGGGTCTGTTCAAGAGACCCAGTACTTC. Amino acid sequence: CASSQDGSVQETQYF.

This clone was recorded only once. V and J are TRBV7-6 and TRBJ2-1; D ambiguous. Germline lookup yields CDR1 SGHVS and CDR2 FNYEAQ. The CDR3 loop spans 15 amino acids. V lost 7 bases and J lost 0, with 13 bases in between. CDR3 nucleotides: TGTGCCAGCACCCAATCTGAGAGCTCCTACAATGAGCAGTTCTTC. Encoded protein: CASTQSESSYNEQFF.

The V call is TRBV12-3 or TRBV12-4, the J call TRBJ1-1; unclear D gene. Trimming removed 2 bases from V and 6 bases from J, with 10 bases in between. The CDR3 runs 13 residues. The CDR3 nucleotides are TGTGCCAGCAGTTTAAGCGGGGAGTCTGAAGCTTTCTTT. It is translated as CASSLSGESEAFF.

The rearrangement joins TRBV5-5 to TRBJ1-2, with D tentatively TRBD1 (6 bases). Trimming stripped 5 bases from V and 0 bases from J, with 20 bases between. The germline CDR1 and CDR2 sequences are SGHKS and YYEKEE (reference sequence). The CDR3 covers 17 residues. The CDR3 DNA reads as TGTGCCAGCAGTTTTGGGCTTGTTTCAGGGGCTAACTATGGCTACACCTTC. This gives the protein CASSFGLVSGANYGYTF.